The sequence of this TCR beta chain was determined in a study of OX40 agonist ivuxolimab in advanced cancers. V lost 3 bases and J lost 6; bases outside the gene matches: 8. CDR1 LNHDA and CDR2 SQIVND come from the germline V gene (reference sequence). The CDR3 runs to 15 residues. Profiled with immunoSEQ multiplex PCR; TCRdb holds only in-frame clones, not every one. The table records 45,000 to 60,000 clones, 79% of them present only once. Sampling times: baseline, cycle 4 day 1, cycle 7 day 1. The source of this sequence is an adult with an advanced solid tumor such as melanoma, head and neck, liver or kidney cancer. This sequence joins TRBV19 and TRBJ1-5; 7 bases match TRBD1. The material was CD4+ or CD8+ T cells sorted from blood, obtained in a trial of the OX40 agonist ivuxolimab. The CDR3 protein is CASSIQGERGQPQHF. The CDR3 region has the DNA TGTGCCAGTAGTATCCAGGGGGAAAGAGGTCAGCCCCAGCATTTT.